One and the same sample provided the 28 T cell receptor beta chains below, sequenced in a study of T-cell reconstitution after alpha-beta-depleted transplantation in children. Unique molecular identifiers were incorporated during preparation of the TCRbeta library. TCRdb analysed the PCR reads with MiXCR anew, one entry per CDR3 protein. The sample lists just under 550,000 distinct CDR3 sequences, around 17% occurring once. This specimen consisted of PBMCs from the stem cell graft donor, obtained from the stem cell graft. The receptor source for this set is a human donor who donated a stem cell graft to a child with acute lymphoblastic leukemia.

The V and J genes are TRBV10-3 and TRBJ1-2; 12 positions match TRBD1. The CDR3 totals 13 residues. Germline V CDR1 and CDR2: ENHRY, SYGVKD. Trimming at V came to 8 bases and at J to 4 bases, leaving 2 bases not matched to a gene. CDR3 in amino acids: CAIGTGGVYGYTF. For the CDR3, the DNA is TGTGCCATCGGGACAGGGGGCGTCTATGGCTACACCTTC.

V gene TRBV7-9 combines with J gene TRBJ2-7; 9 bases align to TRBD2. Germline CDR1 is SEHNR and CDR2 is FQNEAQ (reference sequence). Unmatched junction bases numbered 7, after V lost 7 bases and J lost 3 bases. This CDR3 is built from 14 residues. The CDR3 is CASTGTSTHYEQYF. As DNA, the CDR3 is TGTGCCAGCACCGGGACTAGCACCCACTACGAGCAGTACTTC.

This clonotype came up a few times. Here the CDR3 DNA reads TGTGCCAGCAGCTTAGGGCAGGGATCGTTCACTGAAGCTTTCTTT. Translated: CASSLGQGSFTEAFF. J is TRBJ1-1 and V is TRBV7-9; D might be TRBD1 (5 bases). From germline, CDR1 is SEHNR and CDR2 FQNEAQ (reference sequence). The germline V and J ends were trimmed by 1 base and 4 bases, with 13 bases remaining between them. CDR3 length: 15 residues.

This sequence joins TRBV5-1 and TRBJ2-7; a possible D gene is TRBD2 (5 bases). V lost 1 base to trimming and J lost 6 bases, with 14 bases between them. The germline V gene encodes CDR1 SGHRS and CDR2 YFSETQ. This CDR3 has 14 amino acids. CDR3 sequence (DNA): TGCGCCAGCAGCTTGTGGAGAGACGGGATCGAGCAGTACTTC. This translates into CASSLWRDGIEQYF.

The V and J genes are TRBV4-2 and TRBJ2-1; 9 bases line up with TRBD2. Looked up from germline, CDR1 is LGHNA and CDR2 is YNFKEQ. This CDR3 region has 16 residues. V was pared by 2 bases and J by 8 bases, with 10 bases of the junction left unmatched. CDR3 nucleotide sequence: TGTGCCAGCAGCCAACCTGGACTAGCGAACTTTGATGAGCAGTTCTTC. Amino acids: CASSQPGLANFDEQFF.

This clonotype was observed a handful of times. The chain recombines TRBV7-2 with TRBJ2-3; possible D gene TRBD2, 5 bases. The CDR3 sequence is 14 residues long. CDR1 SGHTA and CDR2 FQGNSA come from the germline V gene. V dropped 4 bases and J dropped 5 bases, with 13 bases sitting between them. CDR3: CASSWSGVGDTQYF. The DNA for the CDR3 is TGTGCCAGCAGCTGGAGCGGAGTGGGAGATACGCAGTATTTT.

This chain uses TRBV27 with TRBJ2-1, with TRBD1 matching 11 bases. The V and J ends lost 4 bases and 4 bases, in that order; junction bases with no gene match: 12. The germline V gene encodes CDR1 MNHEY and CDR2 SMNVEV (reference sequence). The CDR3 loop spans 18 amino acids. CDR3 protein: CASSSRSDRGLRYNEQFF. CDR3 bases: TGTGCCAGCAGTTCCCGGTCGGACAGGGGGCTTAGGTACAATGAGCAGTTCTTC.

The chain uses TRBV21-1 and TRBJ2-1; TRBD2, the table's D call, was not compared with the DNA. TRBV21-1 has pseudogene status. CDR3 size: 16 residues. DNA for the CDR3: TGTGCCAGCATCGACCTAGCGGCAGTCTCGGGCAATGAGCAGTCCTTC. Its protein is CASIDLAAVSGNEQSF.

This clonotype has a single count. V and J are TRBV24-1 and TRBJ2-3; no clear D gene. Per the germline V gene, CDR1 is KGHDR and CDR2 is SFDVKD. V was trimmed by 2 bases and J by 2 bases, leaving 10 bases between them. The length of the CDR3 is 15 residues. CDR3: CATSDSGPLTDTQYF. CDR3 bases: TGTGCCACCAGTGATTCCGGGCCCCTCACAGATACGCAGTATTTT.

This clonotype was seen more than once but under ten times. V is TRBV5-1 and J is TRBJ1-5; TRBD1 matches at 8 bases. J was trimmed by 2 bases and V by 1 base; bases with no gene match: 5. Germline V lookup: CDR1 SGHRS, CDR2 YFSETQ. The CDR3 length is 16 residues. The CDR3 DNA reads as TGCGCCAGCAGCTTGACCCCGGGACAGGGCAATCAGCCCCAGCATTTT. As protein: CASSLTPGQGNQPQHF.

The CDR3 spells CSVVIGGYPYTGELFF. As DNA, the CDR3 is TGCAGCGTTGTAATTGGAGGTTATCCCTACACCGGGGAGCTGTTTTTT. The chain has TRBV29-1 and TRBJ2-2, with D tentatively TRBD2 (5 bases). Germline V gene data show CDR1 as SQVTM and CDR2 as ANQGSEA. Trimming left V 4 bases short and J 3 bases short, with 18 bases between. The CDR3 spans 16 residues.

V and J are TRBV6-5 and TRBJ2-2, with 11 bases lining up with TRBD1. Unmatched junction bases numbered 3, after V lost 10 bases and J lost 5 bases. The CDR3 is made up of 13 amino acids. Germline CDR1 is MNHEY and CDR2 is SVGAGI. The CDR3 sequence: CATGQGGTGELFF. The CDR3 nucleotides are TGTGCCACGGGACAGGGGGGTACCGGGGAGCTGTTTTTT.

This clonotype was observed a few times. CDR3 protein: CSAGTGSNEKLFF. The CDR3, as DNA: TGCAGTGCAGGGACAGGGTCTAATGAAAAACTGTTTTTT. The chain is built from TRBV20-1 and TRBJ1-4, with 9 nucleotides matching TRBD1. Germline V gene data show CDR1 as DFQATT and CDR2 as SNEGSKA (reference sequence). Unmatched junction bases numbered 2, after V lost 6 bases and J lost 3 bases. CDR3 length: 13 residues.

This clonotype was observed a few times. V usage is TRBV5-1 and J usage is TRBJ1-4; the D is unclear. The CDR3 extends over 14 amino acids. Trimming pared 2 bases from V and 7 bases from J, leaving 12 bases between. Per the germline V gene, CDR1 is SGHRS and CDR2 is YFSETQ. CDR3 nucleotides: TGCGCCAGCAGCTTAGGTGCGGGCGGTGAAAAACTGTTTTTT. Translating gives CASSLGAGGEKLFF.

This clonotype was seen at least ten times. This chain joins TRBV5-6 and TRBJ2-3; possibly TRBD1 for D (6 bases). V lost 0 bases to trimming and J lost 0 bases, with 8 bases between them. The CDR3 is made up of 15 amino acids. Germline CDR1 reads SGHDT; CDR2 reads YYEEEE. In DNA, the CDR3 is TGTGCCAGCAGCTTGGGGGACATTAGCACAGATACGCAGTATTTT. It is translated as CASSLGDISTDTQYF.

This chain connects TRBV12-3 or TRBV12-4 to TRBJ2-5, with D perhaps assigned TRBD1 or TRBD2 (5 bases each). The CDR3 sequence is 15 residues long. Between the trimmed V and J ends, which lost 6 bases and 4 bases, there was a span of 18 bases. The CDR3 nucleotides read TGTGCCAGCAGCCGGGACGGCTCAAGACGAGAGACCCAGTACTTC. Translated: CASSRDGSRRETQYF.

This clonotype was counted only a few times. The rearrangement links TRBV19 to TRBJ1-5; no definite D call. V gave up 2 bases and J gave up 0 bases, with 8 bases separating them. The V gene's germline CDR1 is LNHDA and CDR2 SQIVND (reference sequence). This CDR3 spans 15 amino acids. The CDR3 nucleotides are TGTGCCAGTAGTATAACGGGATATAGCAATCAGCCCCAGCATTTT. Translation gives CASSITGYSNQPQHF. The whole variable domain, remainder taken from reference TRBV19 and TRBJ1-5, is DGGITQSPKYLFRKEGQNVTLSCEQNLNHDAMYWYRQDPGQGLRLIYYSQIVNDFQKGDIAEGYSVSREKKESFPLTVTSAQKNPTAFYLCASSITGYSNQPQHFGDGTRLSIL.

This rearrangement joins TRBV14 to TRBJ2-7; D gene unclear. CDR1 is SGHDN and CDR2 is FVKESK in the germline V gene. Trimming shortened V by 1 base and J by 1 base, and 11 bases separated the two germline ends. CDR3 length equals 15 residues. CDR3 sequence: CASSQGDTGSYEQYF. The CDR3 nucleotides read TGTGCCAGCAGCCAAGGCGACACCGGGTCCTACGAGCAGTACTTC. Full variable domain (rest looked up from reference TRBV14 and TRBJ2-7): EAGVTQFPSHSVIEKGQTVTLRCDPISGHDNLYWYRRVMGKEIKFLLHFVKESKQDESGMPNNRFLAERTGGTYSTLKVQPAELEDSGVYFCASSQGDTGSYEQYFGPGTRLTVT.

CDR3 amino acids: CASSSAGGYNEQFF. In DNA, the CDR3 is TGTGCCAGCAGTTCTGCGGGCGGGTACAATGAGCAGTTCTTC. This chain connects TRBV27 to TRBJ2-1; D is possibly TRBD2 (5 bases). Germline CDR1 MNHEY, CDR2 SMNVEV (reference sequence). The CDR3 contains 14 residues. V lost 4 bases to trimming and J lost 4 bases, with 11 bases between them.

The chain couples TRBV5-1 to TRBJ2-7; D is uncertain. Germline V lookup: CDR1 SGHRS, CDR2 YFSETQ. The V and J ends lost 3 bases and 6 bases respectively, with 13 bases between them. The CDR3 covers 13 residues. CDR3 amino acids: CASSSAARVEQYF. CDR3 DNA: TGCGCCAGCAGCTCGGCCGCACGGGTCGAGCAGTACTTC.

This clonotype was found a few times. The chain is built from TRBV5-1 and TRBJ1-2, with D perhaps TRBD1 (6 bases). Germline lookup yields CDR1 SGHRS and CDR2 YFSETQ. This CDR3 contains 14 residues. Trimming took off 0 bases at V and 4 bases at J, with 10 bases between the two ends. CDR3 in amino acids: CASSLDAGAYGYTF. CDR3 nucleotide sequence: TGCGCCAGCAGCTTGGATGCGGGGGCCTATGGCTACACCTTC.

The rearrangement joins TRBV5-1 to TRBJ2-7, with 8 bases identical to TRBD1. V dropped 4 bases and J dropped 3; count of bases not matched to a gene: 3. The CDR3 has 13 amino acids. Germline V CDR1 and CDR2: SGHRS, YFSETQ. CDR3 residues: CASSGTGDYEQYF. The CDR3 bases are TGCGCCAGCAGCGGGACAGGAGACTACGAGCAGTACTTC.

The chain recombines TRBV6-2 or TRBV6-3 with TRBJ2-1, with D hard to call. Germline CDR1 reads MNHEY; CDR2 reads SVGEGT. The V gene lost 6 bases and the J gene lost 3 bases, with 12 bases spanning the gap. The CDR3 contains 14 residues. Here the CDR3 DNA reads TGTGCCAGCAGAGCACGCGACCTCTACAATGAGCAGTTCTTC. Amino acid sequence: CASRARDLYNEQFF.

V usage is TRBV28 and J usage is TRBJ2-7; tentative D call: TRBD1 (6 bases). Germline V gene sequence: CDR1 MDHEN, CDR2 SYDVKM. V was clipped by 6 bases and J by 2 bases, with 14 bases between them. The CDR3 is made up of 14 amino acids. CDR3 loop: CASRVQGLAYEQYF. The CDR3 region has the DNA TGTGCCAGCAGGGTACAGGGCCTAGCCTACGAGCAGTACTTC.

The V gene is TRBV12-3 or TRBV12-4, the J gene TRBJ2-1; TRBD2 aligns across 7 bases. The J segment lost 1 base and the V segment lost 2 bases, leaving 5 bases of the junction unmatched. The CDR3 sequence is 16 residues long. The CDR3 loop reads CASSLPGGFSYNEQFF. In DNA, the CDR3 is TGTGCCAGCAGTTTACCGGGAGGCTTTTCCTACAATGAGCAGTTCTTC.

This clonotype was found a few times. V gene TRBV29-1 combines with J gene TRBJ2-5, with D hard to call. The germline CDR1 and CDR2 sequences are SQVTM and ANQGSEA. This CDR3 is 12 amino acids long. The V end lost 4 bases, the J end lost 2 bases, and 8 bases lay between the germline ends. CDR3 amino acids: CSVVAAQETQYF. CDR3 nucleotide sequence: TGCAGCGTTGTGGCCGCTCAAGAGACCCAGTACTTC.

To note about this clonotype: Mismatch with germline at one junction end may stem from a read error. This chain links TRBV4-1 with TRBJ2-3, with TRBD2 identical over 9 bases. The CDR3 is made up of 16 amino acids. The germline V gene has CDR1 MGHRA and CDR2 YSYEKL. CDR3 protein: CASSLPAGGYTDAQYF. The CDR3 DNA sequence: TGCGCCAGCAGCTTACCAGCGGGAGGATACACAGATGCGCAGTATTTT.

The V gene is TRBV29-1, the J gene TRBJ2-3; D call uncertain. CDR3 length: 10 amino acids. Germline V gene data show CDR1 as SQVTM and CDR2 as ANQGSEA. Trimming pared 7 bases from V and 1 base from J, leaving 3 bases between. CDR3 nucleotides: TGCAGCGCCGGCACAGATACGCAGTATTTT. Amino acid sequence: CSAGTDTQYF.